This T cell receptor beta chain was sequenced for a study of regulatory T cells in long-lasting Graves disease. This clonotype has only a few counts. Regarding time point: newly diagnosed GD, antithyroid drugs for less than 3 months. PBMC-derived RNA was used for the TCR library. Arm-PCR with iRepertoire HTBI primers amplified the CDR3 regions for these TCR beta libraries. TCRdb called the multiplex PCR reads again in MiXCR, with one record for every CDR3 protein. The sample holds 550,000 to 700,000 distinct CDR3 sequences, roughly 16% seen once. Trimming shortened V by 7 bases and J by 5 bases, and 21 bases separated the two germline ends. The CDR3 extends over 15 amino acids. Germline V gene data show CDR1 as SNHLY and CDR2 as FYNNEI. The same sample was also used in a study of T cells in Graves' hyperthyroidism and ophthalmopathy.

The V call is TRBV2, the J call TRBJ2-7; weak D call: TRBD1 (6 bases). Sequencing was performed on peripheral blood mononuclear cells (PBMCs), taken at new diagnosis, from a patient treated with antithyroid drugs. The TCR was taken from a man between 18 and 29 years old with Graves disease. The CDR3, as DNA: TGTGCCAGCATCGAAAGAAACAGGGAAAAGAACGAGCAGTACTTC. It yields the protein CASIERNREKNEQYF.